This entry concerns a single T cell receptor (beta chain). Some clones are missing from TCRdb's copy, which holds only in-frame ones; the method was immunoSEQ multiplex PCR. The table has around 1.6 million clones, 95% to 99% seen once; the top ten hold about 0.4%. This sample was taken from a study of shared clonotypes between healthy human individuals. The CDR3 has 13 amino acids. Between the trimmed V and J ends, which lost 4 bases and 4 bases, there was a span of 9 bases. The germline V gene encodes CDR1 SGDLS and CDR2 YYNGEE. This chain connects TRBV9 to TRBJ2-1; D unclear. The sequenced sample was naive CD4+ T cells sorted from blood. Indicated subset: CD45RA+ positively selected. The TCR was taken from a man younger than 45 in good health. The CDR3 bases are TGTGCCAGCAGCCCCCCGGGTTACAATGAGCAGTTCTTC. Residues: CASSPPGYNEQFF.